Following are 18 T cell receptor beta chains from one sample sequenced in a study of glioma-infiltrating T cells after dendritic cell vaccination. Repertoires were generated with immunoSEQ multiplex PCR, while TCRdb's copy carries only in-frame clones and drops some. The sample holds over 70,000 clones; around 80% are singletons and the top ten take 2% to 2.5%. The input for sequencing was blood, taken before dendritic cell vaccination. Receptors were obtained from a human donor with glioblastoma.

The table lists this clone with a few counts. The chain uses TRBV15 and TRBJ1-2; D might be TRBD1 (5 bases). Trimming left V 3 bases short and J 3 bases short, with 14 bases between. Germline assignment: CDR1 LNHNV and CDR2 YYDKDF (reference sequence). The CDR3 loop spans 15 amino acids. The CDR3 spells CATSSLLGAHYGYTF. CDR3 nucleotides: TGTGCCACCAGCAGCCTTCTTGGGGCTCACTATGGCTACACCTTC.

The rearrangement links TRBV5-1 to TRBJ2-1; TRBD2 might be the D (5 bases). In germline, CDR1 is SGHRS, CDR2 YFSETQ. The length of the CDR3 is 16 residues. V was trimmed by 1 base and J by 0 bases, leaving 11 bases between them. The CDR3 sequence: CASSLYSSGSYNEQFF. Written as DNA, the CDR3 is TGCGCCAGCAGCTTGTATTCCAGCGGCTCCTACAATGAGCAGTTCTTC.

DNA for the CDR3: TGCGCCAGCAGCCAAGAGGGTCAGGGGACAGGCGAGCAGTACTTC. Its translation: CASSQEGQGTGEQYF. The J gene is TRBJ2-7, the V gene TRBV4-1; 8 bases map to TRBD1. CDR1 is MGHRA and CDR2 is YSYEKL in the germline V gene. V was pared by 0 bases and J by 6 bases, with 7 bases of the junction left unmatched. The CDR3 covers 15 residues.

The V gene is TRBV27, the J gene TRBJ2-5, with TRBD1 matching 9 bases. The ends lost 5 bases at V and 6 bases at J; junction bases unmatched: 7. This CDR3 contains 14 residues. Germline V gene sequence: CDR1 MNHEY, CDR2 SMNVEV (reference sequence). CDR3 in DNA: TGTGCCAGCAGTACAAGCGGGACAGGGAAGACCCAGTACTTC. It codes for CASSTSGTGKTQYF.

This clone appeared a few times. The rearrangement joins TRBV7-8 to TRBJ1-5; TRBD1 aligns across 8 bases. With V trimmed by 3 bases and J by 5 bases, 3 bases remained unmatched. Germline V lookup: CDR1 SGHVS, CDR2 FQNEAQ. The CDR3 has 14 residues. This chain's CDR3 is CASSFQGADQPQHF. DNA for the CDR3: TGTGCCAGCAGCTTTCAGGGGGCTGATCAGCCCCAGCATTTT.

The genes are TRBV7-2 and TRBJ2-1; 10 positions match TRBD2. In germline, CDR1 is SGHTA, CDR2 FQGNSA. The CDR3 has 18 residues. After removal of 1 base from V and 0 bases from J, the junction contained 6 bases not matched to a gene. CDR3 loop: CASSLDRLAGSSYNEQFF. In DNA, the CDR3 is TGTGCCAGCAGCTTAGATAGACTAGCGGGCAGCTCCTACAATGAGCAGTTCTTC.

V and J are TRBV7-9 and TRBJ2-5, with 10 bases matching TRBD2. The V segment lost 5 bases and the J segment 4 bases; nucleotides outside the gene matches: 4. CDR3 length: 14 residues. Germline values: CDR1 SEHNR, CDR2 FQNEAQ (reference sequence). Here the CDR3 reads CASSARLAGETQYF. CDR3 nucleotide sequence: TGTGCCAGCAGCGCGCGACTAGCGGGAGAGACCCAGTACTTC.

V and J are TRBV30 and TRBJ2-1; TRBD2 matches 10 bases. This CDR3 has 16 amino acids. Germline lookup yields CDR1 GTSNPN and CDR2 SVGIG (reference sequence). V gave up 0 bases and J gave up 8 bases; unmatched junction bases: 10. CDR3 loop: CAWSVGRTSGRHEQFF. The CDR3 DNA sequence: TGTGCCTGGAGTGTTGGAAGGACTAGCGGAAGGCATGAGCAGTTCTTC.

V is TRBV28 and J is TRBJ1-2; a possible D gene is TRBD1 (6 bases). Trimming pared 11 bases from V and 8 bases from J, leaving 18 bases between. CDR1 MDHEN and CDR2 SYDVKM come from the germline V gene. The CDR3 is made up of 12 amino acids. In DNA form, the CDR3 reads TGTGCCGTCCTCAGGGGTTGGGAGGGCTACACCTTC. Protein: CAVLRGWEGYTF.

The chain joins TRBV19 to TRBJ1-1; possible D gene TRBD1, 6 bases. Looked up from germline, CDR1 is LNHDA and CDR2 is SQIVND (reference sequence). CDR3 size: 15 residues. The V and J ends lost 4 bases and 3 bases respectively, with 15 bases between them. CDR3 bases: TGTGCCAGTAGTAGGGCATCTGCAGGGGACACTGAAGCTTTCTTT. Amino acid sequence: CASSRASAGDTEAFF.

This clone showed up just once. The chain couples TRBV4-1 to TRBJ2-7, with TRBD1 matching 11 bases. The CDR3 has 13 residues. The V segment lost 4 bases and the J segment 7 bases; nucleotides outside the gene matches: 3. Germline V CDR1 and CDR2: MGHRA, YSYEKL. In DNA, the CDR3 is TGCGCCAGCAGCCGCGGGACAGGGGGAGAGCAGTACTTC. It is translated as CASSRGTGGEQYF.

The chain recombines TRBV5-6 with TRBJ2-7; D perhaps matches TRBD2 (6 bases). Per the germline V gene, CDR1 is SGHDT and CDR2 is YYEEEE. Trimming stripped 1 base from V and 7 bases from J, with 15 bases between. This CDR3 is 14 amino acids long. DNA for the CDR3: TGTGCCAGCAGCTTGTTGCCTCCCCGGGGGGAGCAGTACTTC. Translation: CASSLLPPRGEQYF.

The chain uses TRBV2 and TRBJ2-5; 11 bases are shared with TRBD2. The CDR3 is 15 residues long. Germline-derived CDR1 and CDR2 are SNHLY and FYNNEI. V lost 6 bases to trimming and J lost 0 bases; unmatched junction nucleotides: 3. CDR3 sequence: CASSGTSGYQETQYF. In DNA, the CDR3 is TGTGCCAGCAGCGGGACTAGCGGCTACCAAGAGACCCAGTACTTC.

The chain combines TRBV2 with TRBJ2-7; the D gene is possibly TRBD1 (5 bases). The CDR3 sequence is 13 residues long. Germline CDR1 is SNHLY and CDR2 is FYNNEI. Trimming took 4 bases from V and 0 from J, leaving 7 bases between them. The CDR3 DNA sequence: TGTGCCAGCAGTGTCAGGGACTCCTACGAGCAGTACTTC. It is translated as CASSVRDSYEQYF.

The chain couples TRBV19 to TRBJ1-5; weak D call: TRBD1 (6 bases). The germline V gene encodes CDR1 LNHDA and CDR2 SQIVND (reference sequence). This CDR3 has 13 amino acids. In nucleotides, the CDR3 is TGTGCAACTGGGGGACAATGGCATCAGCCCCAGCATTTT. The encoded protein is CATGGQWHQPQHF.

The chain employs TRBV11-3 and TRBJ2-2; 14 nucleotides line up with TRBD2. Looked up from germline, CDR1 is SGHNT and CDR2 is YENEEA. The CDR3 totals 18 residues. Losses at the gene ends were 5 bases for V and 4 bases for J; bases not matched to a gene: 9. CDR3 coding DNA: TGTGCCAGCAGCGCGAGACTAGCGGGAGGGGAGGGCACCGGGGAGCTGTTTTTT. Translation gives CASSARLAGGEGTGELFF.

CDR3 nucleotide sequence: TGCGCCAGCAGCAACGGACAGGGTGGTTATAATTCACCCCTCCACTTT. Its protein is CASSNGQGGYNSPLHF. The chain employs TRBV5-1 and TRBJ1-6, with TRBD1 matching 8 bases. After removal of 4 bases from V and 4 bases from J, the junction contained 7 bases not matched to a gene. CDR3 length equals 16 residues. Germline V gives CDR1 SGHRS, CDR2 YFSETQ.

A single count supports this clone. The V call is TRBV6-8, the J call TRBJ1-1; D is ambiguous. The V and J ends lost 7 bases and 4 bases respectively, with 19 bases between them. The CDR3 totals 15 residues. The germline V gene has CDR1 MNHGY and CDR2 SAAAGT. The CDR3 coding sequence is TGTGCCAGCAACTTGAATGTGAGTCTAAGCACTGAAGCTTTCTTT. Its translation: CASNLNVSLSTEAFF.